The text below deals with one T cell receptor (beta chain). The entry originates in a study of blood T cell repertoires in COVID-19. The CDR3 is 13 residues long. The germline gives CDR1 LGHDT, CDR2 YNNKEL (reference sequence). Trimming took 6 bases from V and 4 from J, leaving 9 bases between them. Generated by immunoSEQ multiplex PCR, the TCRdb table keeps only in-frame clones and is missing some. This table has 25,000 to 30,000 clones, under 80% appearing once. The chain carries TRBV3-1 (or the pseudogene TRBV3-2) and TRBJ2-2; D is unresolved. Sequences were obtained from peripheral blood. The receptor comes from a man in his sixties or seventies with acute or convalescent COVID-19. The CDR3 DNA is TGTGCCAGCAGGATACACAGCACCGGGGAGCTGTTTTTT. It codes for CASRIHSTGELFF.